This T cell receptor beta chain emerged from a study of vaccination and CD4 T cells after COVID-19. At the level of the study: Overlapping SARS-CoV-2, HCoV-NL63, HCoV-OC43 and HCoV-229E spike peptides stimulated the cells.

V shed 5 bases and J 7 bases; nucleotides not matched to a gene: 9. The CDR3 sequence is 15 residues long. The germline V gene has CDR1 MNHEY and CDR2 SVGEGT. Regarding this clonotype: Its target is not known.

The sample's treatment: roughly ten-day PBMC culture with coronavirus spike peptide pools or control peptides (ViraFEST assay). The ViraFEST method relied on peptide pools to expand antigen-specific T cells, followed by TCR sequencing. Each well received 2 million or so PBMCs, cultured with 10 IU/ml IL-2 and roughly 10 ug/ml peptide pools. Cultured CD4+ T cells had their DNA profiled by the Oncomine TCR Beta short-read assay. Once CD4+ T cells had been cultured, genomic DNA was extracted from them. TCRdb re-derived calls from the PCR reads in MiXCR, one entry per CDR3 protein. The top ten clones hold less than 9% of a sample with 20,000 to 30,000 distinct CDR3 sequences, about 56% of them seen once.

This TCR was sampled from a human donor who had recovered from COVID-19. Sequencing was carried out using CD4+ T cells from blood, cultured in vitro. This chain links TRBV6-2 or TRBV6-3 with TRBJ1-5; 9 bases map to TRBD1. CDR3: CASSRPGQGKQPQHF. In DNA, the CDR3 is TGTGCCAGCAGTCGCCCGGGACAGGGAAAGCAGCCCCAGCATTTT.